A few counts support the clone carrying this T cell receptor (beta chain). This entry belongs to a study of T-cell memory formation after mild COVID-19. TCRdb re-derived calls from the 5' RACE reads in MiXCR, one entry per CDR3 protein. The repertoire consists of about 210,000 distinct CDR3 sequences, with 10% occurring once and the leading ten covering 3%. Germline V gives CDR1 ENHRY, CDR2 SYGVKD. The V end was cut by 6 bases, the J end by 4 bases, with 20 bases between. CDR3 length: 16 amino acids. This rearrangement joins TRBV10-3 to TRBJ2-3, with a weak D call TRBD2 (5 bases). Sample: PBMCs or a T cell subset sorted from them (not recorded which). The clonotype was recovered from a man in his late teens or twenties who had mild COVID-19 (a few samples of this study predate the infection). Cell type and time point are not known. CDR3 sequence (DNA): TGTGCCATCAGCCCAGGAGGAGGTTCTCTGGCAGATACGCAGTATTTT. The encoded protein is CAISPGGGSLADTQYF.